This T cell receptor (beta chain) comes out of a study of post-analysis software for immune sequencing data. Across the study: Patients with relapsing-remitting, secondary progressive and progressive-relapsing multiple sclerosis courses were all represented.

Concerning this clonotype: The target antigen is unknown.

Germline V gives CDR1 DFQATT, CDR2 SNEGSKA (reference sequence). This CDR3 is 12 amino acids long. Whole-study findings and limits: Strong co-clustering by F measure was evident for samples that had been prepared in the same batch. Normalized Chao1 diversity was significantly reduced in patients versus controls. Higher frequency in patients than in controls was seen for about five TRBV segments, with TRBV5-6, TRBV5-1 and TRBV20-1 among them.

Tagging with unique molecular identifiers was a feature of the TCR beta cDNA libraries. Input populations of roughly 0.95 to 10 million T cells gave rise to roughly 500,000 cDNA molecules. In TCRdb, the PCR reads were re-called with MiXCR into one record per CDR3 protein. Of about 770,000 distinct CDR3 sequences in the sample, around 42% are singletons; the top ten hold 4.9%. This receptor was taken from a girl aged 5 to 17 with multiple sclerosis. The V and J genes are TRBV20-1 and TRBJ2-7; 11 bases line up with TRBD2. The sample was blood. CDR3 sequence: CSVAGGPHEQYF. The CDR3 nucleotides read TGCAGCGTAGCGGGAGGGCCTCACGAGCAGTACTTC.